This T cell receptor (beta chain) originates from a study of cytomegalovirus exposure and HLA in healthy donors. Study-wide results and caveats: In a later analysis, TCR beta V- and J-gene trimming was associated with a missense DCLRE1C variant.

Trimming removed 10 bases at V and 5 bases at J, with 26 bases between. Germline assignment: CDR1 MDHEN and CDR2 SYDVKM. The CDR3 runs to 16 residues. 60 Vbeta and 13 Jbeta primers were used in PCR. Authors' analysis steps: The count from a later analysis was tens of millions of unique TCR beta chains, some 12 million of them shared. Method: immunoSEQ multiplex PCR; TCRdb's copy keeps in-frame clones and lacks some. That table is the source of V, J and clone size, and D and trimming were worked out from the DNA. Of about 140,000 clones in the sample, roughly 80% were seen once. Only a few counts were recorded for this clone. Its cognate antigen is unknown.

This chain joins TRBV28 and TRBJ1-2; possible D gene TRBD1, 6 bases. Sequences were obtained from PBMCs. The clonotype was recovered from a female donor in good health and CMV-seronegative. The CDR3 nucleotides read TGTGCCACCGCATCCGCCGGGGGGGGCCGCGGGTATGGCTACACCTTC. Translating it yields CATASAGGGRGYGYTF.